The 22 T cell receptor beta chains in this list originate from one sample, sequenced in a study of monozygotic twins with inflammatory bowel disease (dated by TCRdb to 2018 to 2020). Libraries were prepared through 5' RACE. Sequenced using an Illumina HiSeq 2500. TCRdb reprocessed the public reads and reports one entry per CDR3 protein sequence, without DNA. In this sample's table one finds more than 120,000 distinct CDR3 sequences. The top ten clonotypes cover 2.4% of the sample. Sequenced input: blood. These TCRs come from a human donor with ulcerative colitis or Crohn's disease, or a healthy co-twin of an affected twin (not recorded which).

The genes are TRBV3-1 and TRBJ1-5. The CDR3 spans 12 residues. In germline, CDR1 is LGHDT, CDR2 YNNKEL (reference sequence). The CDR3 here is CASSQGYQPQHF.

The rearrangement uses TRBV10-3 and TRBJ2-7; TCRdb's D gene call, TRBD1, goes unchecked for lack of DNA. The CDR3 has 15 amino acids. The germline V gene encodes CDR1 ENHRY and CDR2 SYGVKD. This CDR3 is CAISGDRDPTYEQYF.

The chain joins TRBV7-9 to TRBJ1-1; with no DNA, the TCRdb D assignment of TRBD1 cannot be verified. Germline-derived CDR1 and CDR2 are SEHNR and FQNEAQ (reference sequence). This CDR3 has 15 residues. CDR3 residues: CASSLMDNMNTEAFF.

The chain is built from TRBV20-1 and TRBJ2-1; checking the TCRdb D call of TRBD1 is not possible without DNA. The CDR3 extends over 12 amino acids. The germline V gene has CDR1 DFQATT and CDR2 SNEGSKA (reference sequence). The CDR3 loop is CSASLPGNEQFF.

The chain carries TRBV29-1 and TRBJ2-7; TCRdb calls TRBD1, which cannot be checked without DNA. Germline-derived CDR1 and CDR2 are SQVTM and ANQGSEA. The CDR3 covers 12 residues. The CDR3 sequence is CSVETGVYEQYF.

The J gene is TRBJ2-5, the V gene TRBV24-1. Germline-derived CDR1 and CDR2 are KGHDR and SFDVKD. The CDR3 has 15 residues. The CDR3 spells CATSDSRRDQETQYF.

V usage is TRBV9 and J usage is TRBJ1-5. In germline, CDR1 is SGDLS, CDR2 YYNGEE. The CDR3 runs 14 residues. CDR3 in amino acids: CASSESPSPLPQHF.

This rearrangement joins TRBV20-1 to TRBJ2-3. CDR3 length: 11 amino acids. Germline CDR1 and CDR2: DFQATT and SNEGSKA (reference sequence). The CDR3 sequence is CSARDRDTQYF.

This chain connects TRBV5-1 to TRBJ1-1. This CDR3 comprises 14 residues. The germline V gene has CDR1 SGHRS and CDR2 YFSETQ. The CDR3 protein is CASSFDGGNTEAFF.

The gene calls are TRBV7-6 and TRBJ2-7; TCRdb's D call of TRBD2 is untestable without DNA. From germline, CDR1 is SGHVS and CDR2 FNYEAQ. The CDR3 is made up of 14 amino acids. The CDR3: CASSLGASYYEQYF. The full variable domain, in which reference TRBV7-6 and TRBJ2-7 provide the parts outside the CDR3, is GAGVSQSPRYKVTKRGQDVALRCDPISGHVSLYWYRQALGQGPEFLTYFNYEAQQDKSGLPNDRFSAERPEGSISTLTIQRTEQRDSAMYRCASSLGASYYEQYFGPGTRLTVT.

This sequence joins TRBV5-6 and TRBJ2-5; with no DNA, the TCRdb D assignment of TRBD1 cannot be verified. The CDR3 sequence is 13 residues long. Per the germline V gene, CDR1 is SGHDT and CDR2 is YYEEEE. The CDR3 here is CASSTPGSWTQYF. Variable domain in full (rest from reference TRBV5-6 and TRBJ2-5): DAGVTQSPTHLIKTRGQQVTLRCSPKSGHDTVSWYQQALGQGPQFIFQYYEEEERQRGNFPDRFSGHQFPNYSSELNVNALLLGDSALYLCASSTPGSWTQYFGPGTRLLVL.

The chain has TRBV20-1 and TRBJ1-1; TCRdb proposes TRBD1, but this gene call is untestable without DNA. The CDR3 has 14 residues. The germline gives CDR1 DFQATT, CDR2 SNEGSKA (reference sequence). The CDR3 sequence: CSAPKNQGATEAFF.

The rearrangement joins TRBV7-9 to TRBJ2-7; TCRdb calls TRBD1, which cannot be checked without DNA. From germline, CDR1 is SEHNR and CDR2 FQNEAQ (reference sequence). This CDR3 contains 14 residues. CDR3 sequence: CASTRGGMTYEQYF.

CDR3 loop: CASSYSAVRENSPLHF. This chain uses TRBV6-5 with TRBJ1-6. This CDR3 spans 16 amino acids. CDR1 MNHEY and CDR2 SVGAGI come from the germline V gene.

The rearrangement links TRBV3-1 to TRBJ1-5; TCRdb names TRBD1, which stays unverified in the absence of DNA. CDR1 LGHDT and CDR2 YNNKEL come from the germline V gene (reference sequence). The CDR3 runs 16 residues. CDR3 loop: CASSQESRGRNQPQHF.

The CDR3 loop reads CASSLSLGVGNEQFF. J is TRBJ2-1 and V is TRBV27. The CDR3 is 15 residues long. Germline V gene sequence: CDR1 MNHEY, CDR2 SMNVEV (reference sequence).

The V and J genes are TRBV5-1 and TRBJ2-7; with no DNA, the TCRdb D assignment of TRBD1 cannot be verified. CDR1 is SGHRS, CDR2 YFSETQ, per germline. This CDR3 comprises 15 residues. The CDR3 sequence: CASSIRQGWSYEQYF.

J is TRBJ1-5 and V is TRBV18; TCRdb gives TRBD1 as the D gene, but with no DNA this cannot be confirmed. The germline V gene encodes CDR1 KGHSH and CDR2 LQKENI. The CDR3 contains 15 residues. The CDR3 here is CASSPGRNSNQPQHF.

This chain links TRBV7-9 with TRBJ1-3. This CDR3 contains 12 residues. Germline V CDR1 and CDR2: SEHNR, FQNEAQ (reference sequence). The CDR3 sequence is CASSFGANTIYF.

The V gene is TRBV6-5, the J gene TRBJ2-7; TCRdb's D gene call, TRBD1, goes unchecked for lack of DNA. This CDR3 is 14 amino acids long. Looked up from germline, CDR1 is MNHEY and CDR2 is SVGAGI. CDR3 sequence: CASSLDRGPYEQYF.

V usage is TRBV5-1 and J usage is TRBJ1-6; the D call of TRBD1 rests on TCRdb alone, since no DNA is present to check it. This CDR3 has 18 residues. Germline V gene lookup returns CDR1 SGHRS and CDR2 YFSETQ. The CDR3 sequence: CASSIDRDRGGDNSPLHF.

The chain's CDR3 is CASSSPGHGYEQYF. This chain connects TRBV27 to TRBJ2-7; with no DNA, the TCRdb D assignment of TRBD1 cannot be verified. This CDR3 is built from 14 residues. From germline, CDR1 is MNHEY and CDR2 SMNVEV (reference sequence).